The next 31 T cell receptor beta chains were all read from a single sample in a study of blood T cell repertoires in COVID-19. Libraries were prepared by immunoSEQ multiplex PCR; TCRdb keeps only in-frame clonotypes and omits some of them. The data contain 200,000 or so clones, around four fifths of them seen just once; the ten biggest clones take up about a fifth. Source material: peripheral blood. These receptors were taken from a human donor in a cohort sampled during active COVID-19.

The chain uses TRBV7-8 and TRBJ2-5, with 8 bases aligning to TRBD2. Germline V CDR1 and CDR2: SGHVS, FQNEAQ. V dropped 5 bases and J dropped 4; count of bases not matched to a gene: 18. This CDR3 has 18 amino acids. CDR3 DNA sequence: TGTGCCAGCAGCCCCGTGGGAGTAGCGGGGCGGACTAGAGAGACCCAGTACTTC. It is translated as CASSPVGVAGRTRETQYF.

This sequence joins TRBV10-3 and TRBJ2-7; D is unclear. The V gene lost 3 bases and the J gene lost 0 bases, with 3 bases spanning the gap. Germline CDR1 reads ENHRY; CDR2 reads SYGVKD. The CDR3 extends over 12 amino acids. This CDR3 reads CAISDSSYEQYF. CDR3 DNA sequence: TGTGCCATCAGTGATAGCTCCTACGAGCAGTACTTC.

In this sample, this clone turned up once. This chain links TRBV18 with TRBJ2-3; TRBD2 aligns across 9 bases. Germline V lookup: CDR1 KGHSH, CDR2 LQKENI. There are 17 residues in the CDR3. Germline trimming cut 3 bases from V and 2 bases from J; bases unmatched to any gene: 9. The CDR3 nucleotides read TGTGCCAGCTCACCCCCGGTTAGCGGGGGAATCACAGATACGCAGTATTTT. Amino acids: CASSPPVSGGITDTQYF.

This chain uses TRBV19 with TRBJ2-2, with unresolved D. Germline assignment: CDR1 LNHDA and CDR2 SQIVND (reference sequence). V lost 4 bases and J lost 6, with 6 bases in between. This CDR3 has 12 residues. The CDR3: CASSSTPGELFF. CDR3 coding DNA: TGTGCCAGTAGTAGCACACCCGGGGAGCTGTTTTTT.

The rearrangement uses TRBV3-1 (or the pseudogene TRBV3-2) and TRBJ2-1; possible D gene TRBD2, 7 bases. The germline V gene has CDR1 LGHDT and CDR2 YNNKEL (reference sequence). The CDR3 contains 16 residues. V was shortened by 3 bases and J by 4 bases, with 16 bases between the two germline ends. The CDR3 region has the DNA TGTGCCAGCAGCCACGGGCCGGGGGGCTATTACAATGAGCAGTTCTTC. The encoded protein is CASSHGPGGYYNEQFF.

The rearrangement joins TRBV7-9 to TRBJ2-5; D might be TRBD2 (6 bases). V was trimmed by 5 bases and J by 5 bases, leaving 18 bases between them. From germline, CDR1 is SEHNR and CDR2 FQNEAQ (reference sequence). There are 15 residues in the CDR3. The CDR3 bases are TGTGCCAGCAGCCTGGGGGACTCCCTAATGGAGACCCAGTACTTC. Protein product: CASSLGDSLMETQYF.

The rearrangement uses TRBV6-2 or TRBV6-3 and TRBJ1-2, with D perhaps TRBD1 (5 bases). This CDR3 spans 13 amino acids. Germline V gene data show CDR1 as MNHEY and CDR2 as SVGEGT. Trimming cost V 2 bases and J 4 bases, with 8 bases left between them. CDR3 sequence: CASSYRGFYGYTF. In nucleotides, the CDR3 is TGTGCCAGCAGTTACCGGGGGTTCTATGGCTACACCTTC.

The rearrangement links TRBV5-5 to TRBJ2-7; 10 nucleotides align to TRBD1. After removal of 5 bases from V and 5 bases from J, the junction contained 13 bases not matched to a gene. CDR1 is SGHKS, CDR2 YYEKEE, per germline (reference sequence). The CDR3 is 16 amino acids. In DNA form, the CDR3 reads TGTGCCAGCAGTATCGGCGTGACAGGGGGCTTAAACGAGCAGTACTTC. This translates into CASSIGVTGGLNEQYF.

The chain is built from TRBV5-1 and TRBJ1-4; 10 bases align to TRBD1. V gave up 4 bases and J gave up 8 bases; unmatched junction bases: 8. The CDR3 sequence is 15 residues long. Germline V gene sequence: CDR1 SGHRS, CDR2 YFSETQ. The CDR3 DNA follows: TGCGCCAGCAGCATAGCTCCGGGACAGGGGGAAAAACTGTTTTTT. It is translated as CASSIAPGQGEKLFF.

This rearrangement joins TRBV7-9 to TRBJ2-7; D gene unclear. CDR1 and CDR2 from the germline V gene are SEHNR and FQNEAQ (reference sequence). CDR3 length: 15 amino acids. V was trimmed by 4 bases and J by 2 bases, leaving 15 bases between them. The CDR3 nucleotides read TGTGCCAGCAGCTCGTCCCAAACAGTAGCCTACGAGCAGTACTTC. Translated, it gives CASSSSQTVAYEQYF.

V gene TRBV11-2 combines with J gene TRBJ2-3, with D perhaps matching TRBD1 (6 bases). This CDR3 contains 16 residues. Per the germline V gene, CDR1 is SGHAT and CDR2 is FQNNGV. Trimming shortened V by 6 bases and J by 1 base, and 17 bases separated the two germline ends. The CDR3 coding sequence is TGTGCCAGCAGAGGGGGTGGTGGGGACGGCACAGATACGCAGTATTTT. Amino acids: CASRGGGGDGTDTQYF.

The V gene is TRBV19, the J gene TRBJ1-1, with a weak D call TRBD1 (5 bases). This CDR3 comprises 11 residues. Germline-derived CDR1 and CDR2 are LNHDA and SQIVND (reference sequence). V gave up 9 bases and J gave up 4 bases, with 9 bases separating them. The DNA of the CDR3 is TGTGCCAGCAGCAGGGTCACTGAAGCTTTCTTT. It encodes CASSRVTEAFF.

This chain joins TRBV10-3 and TRBJ2-1; no firm D call. V was clipped by 3 bases and J by 10 bases, with 10 bases between them. The CDR3 sequence is 12 residues long. Per the germline V gene, CDR1 is ENHRY and CDR2 is SYGVKD. The CDR3 reads CAISDNLMEQFF. The CDR3 coding sequence is TGTGCCATCAGTGATAATTTAATGGAGCAGTTCTTC.

The CDR3 DNA follows: TGCAGCGTTGGCGGGGGCCAGGCGGCAGCTAACTATGGCTACACCTTC. It is translated as CSVGGGQAAANYGYTF. The chain couples TRBV29-1 to TRBJ1-2; a possible D gene is TRBD1 (6 bases). The germline CDR1 and CDR2 sequences are SQVTM and ANQGSEA. The CDR3 totals 16 residues. The V and J ends lost 4 bases and 0 bases respectively, with 18 bases between them.

The J gene is TRBJ2-1, the V gene TRBV28, with D tentatively TRBD2 (6 bases). V was shortened by 6 bases and J by 9 bases, with 12 bases between the two germline ends. The CDR3 loop spans 12 amino acids. The germline gives CDR1 MDHEN, CDR2 SYDVKM. CDR3 coding DNA: TGTGCCAGCAGGGGAGGACTCGTTGAGCAGTTCTTC. The encoded protein is CASRGGLVEQFF.

For the CDR3, the DNA is TGTGCCAGCTCCACAGGGGGCTGGGTGAACACTGAAGCTTTCTTT. It encodes CASSTGGWVNTEAFF. The J gene is TRBJ1-1, the V gene TRBV27; 9 bases match TRBD1. V dropped 8 bases and J dropped 0; count of bases not matched to a gene: 7. The CDR3 is 15 amino acids. CDR1 and CDR2 (germline): MNHEY, SMNVEV (reference sequence).

V and J are TRBV7-3 and TRBJ2-2; 7 nucleotides agree with TRBD1. The CDR3 consists of 15 residues. Germline V lookup: CDR1 SGHTA, CDR2 FQGTGA. Germline trimming cut 5 bases from V and 8 bases from J; bases unmatched to any gene: 11. Here the CDR3 reads CASSPNRGHQGELFF. CDR3 nucleotide sequence: TGTGCCAGCAGCCCAAACAGGGGTCACCAAGGGGAGCTGTTTTTT.

CDR3 loop: CASSQGFESQPQHF. CDR3 bases: TGTGCCAGCTCACAGGGGTTTGAAAGTCAGCCCCAGCATTTT. This chain uses TRBV9 with TRBJ1-5, with 7 bases lining up with TRBD1. There are 14 residues in the CDR3. Germline V lookup: CDR1 SGDLS, CDR2 YYNGEE. V was pared by 7 bases and J by 6 bases, with 10 bases of the junction left unmatched.

This chain uses TRBV28 with TRBJ1-6; 9 nucleotides line up with TRBD1. The V gene's germline CDR1 is MDHEN and CDR2 SYDVKM. This CDR3 is built from 20 residues. Unmatched junction bases numbered 18, after V lost 3 bases and J lost 6 bases. The CDR3 sequence: CASSFSTDLWTGEVNSPLHF. As DNA, the CDR3 is TGTGCCAGCAGTTTCTCAACCGACCTCTGGACAGGGGAGGTTAATTCACCCCTCCACTTT.

This rearrangement joins TRBV2 to TRBJ1-4, with 9 bases matching TRBD1. Germline assignment: CDR1 SNHLY and CDR2 FYNNEI. J gave up 7 bases and V 2 bases, and 20 bases lay outside the gene matches. This CDR3 has 20 residues. This CDR3 reads CASSEKPDRGFIVLGEKLFF. CDR3 nucleotides: TGTGCCAGCAGTGAAAAACCGGACAGGGGATTTATCGTTCTAGGTGAAAAACTGTTTTTT.

The chain recombines TRBV28 with TRBJ1-2; unclear D gene. V was pared by 6 bases and J by 1 base, with 15 bases between. The CDR3 is 15 amino acids. Germline assignment: CDR1 MDHEN and CDR2 SYDVKM. CDR3 DNA: TGTGCCAGCAGCCAGGCCCCGGGGAATAACTATGGCTACACCTTC. It encodes CASSQAPGNNYGYTF.

This clone was picked up one time. The V gene is TRBV15, the J gene TRBJ2-3; D might be TRBD2 (7 bases). CDR1 LNHNV and CDR2 YYDKDF come from the germline V gene (reference sequence). Trimming cost V 3 bases and J 0 bases, with 19 bases left between them. This CDR3 spans 18 amino acids. The CDR3 region has the DNA TGTGCCACCAGCAGGACGAAGGGGGGGACACTTAGCACAGATACGCAGTATTTT. It specifies CATSRTKGGTLSTDTQYF.

The rearrangement joins TRBV7-9 to TRBJ1-4, with a weak D call TRBD1 (6 bases). Germline loops: CDR1 SEHNR, CDR2 FQNEAQ (reference sequence). V gave up 4 bases and J gave up 8 bases, with 17 bases separating them. The CDR3 is 15 amino acids. The CDR3 loop reads CASSSMGARGEKLFF. The CDR3 coding sequence is TGTGCCAGCAGCTCGATGGGGGCGAGGGGGGAAAAACTGTTTTTT.

The CDR3 protein is CASSLVYDEQYF. As DNA, the CDR3 is TGTGCCAGCAGCTTAGTCTATGACGAGCAGTACTTC. The chain uses TRBV7-2 and TRBJ2-7; D not resolved. Germline V gives CDR1 SGHTA, CDR2 FQGNSA. The CDR3 totals 12 residues. V was shortened by 1 base and J by 5 bases, with 6 bases between the two germline ends.

The genes are TRBV18 and TRBJ1-2; a possible D gene is TRBD1 (5 bases). Germline lookup yields CDR1 KGHSH and CDR2 LQKENI. V was pared by 3 bases and J by 5 bases, with 22 bases between. This CDR3 comprises 17 residues. This chain's CDR3 is CASSPYVPQGPGYGYTF. The DNA for the CDR3 is TGTGCCAGCTCACCTTACGTCCCGCAGGGCCCAGGGTATGGCTACACCTTC.

This rearrangement joins TRBV25-1 to TRBJ1-6, with D maybe TRBD1 (6 bases). The ends were cut back, 6 bases at V and 7 bases at J, with 13 bases in the middle. Germline assignment: CDR1 MGHDK and CDR2 SYGVNS. The CDR3 runs to 14 residues. DNA for the CDR3: TGTGCCAGCAGACAGGGACCTGGGAATTCACCCCTCCACTTT. Translating it yields CASRQGPGNSPLHF.

Regarding this clone: Other DNA sequences in this sample translate to the same CDR3. This chain joins TRBV19 and TRBJ2-2; D gene ambiguous. The CDR3 loop spans 12 amino acids. The V end was cut by 3 bases, the J end by 6 bases, with 5 bases between. Germline loops: CDR1 LNHDA, CDR2 SQIVND (reference sequence). The CDR3 nucleotides read TGTGCCAGTAGTATCTCCGCCGGGGAGCTGTTTTTT. Its translation is CASSISAGELFF.

The rearrangement uses TRBV3-1 (or the pseudogene TRBV3-2) and TRBJ2-2; 9 nucleotides agree with TRBD1. The germline CDR1 and CDR2 sequences are LGHDT and YNNKEL (reference sequence). V was pared by 3 bases and J by 4 bases, with 3 bases of the junction left unmatched. The CDR3 is 15 residues long. CDR3 DNA: TGTGCCAGCAGCCACGGACAGGGGTCCACCGGGGAGCTGTTTTTT. Translating it yields CASSHGQGSTGELFF.

The chain has TRBV18 and TRBJ2-6; 10 bases agree with TRBD1. Losses at the gene ends were 3 bases for V and 0 bases for J; bases not matched to a gene: 5. This CDR3 contains 18 residues. Germline assignment: CDR1 KGHSH and CDR2 LQKENI. In DNA form, the CDR3 reads TGTGCCAGCTCACCTCGACAGGGGGCCAGCTCTGGGGCCAACGTCCTGACTTTC. The encoded protein is CASSPRQGASSGANVLTF.

The rearrangement joins TRBV7-8 to TRBJ1-1, with a weak D call TRBD1 (6 bases). The V gene's germline CDR1 is SGHVS and CDR2 FQNEAQ. V was pared by 5 bases and J by 1 base, with 23 bases between. This CDR3 has 18 residues. CDR3 sequence (DNA): TGTGCCAGCAGCCCCGAAAGTAGGGGGTGGGCCCCGAACACTGAAGCTTTCTTT. Translating gives CASSPESRGWAPNTEAFF.

V gene TRBV6-5 combines with J gene TRBJ1-1; D not resolved. V was shortened by 10 bases and J by 1 base, with 7 bases between the two germline ends. The CDR3 totals 11 residues. Germline V CDR1 and CDR2: MNHEY, SVGAGI. In DNA form, the CDR3 reads TGTGCCACCTGGAGGAACACTGAAGCTTTCTTT. Translating it yields CATWRNTEAFF.